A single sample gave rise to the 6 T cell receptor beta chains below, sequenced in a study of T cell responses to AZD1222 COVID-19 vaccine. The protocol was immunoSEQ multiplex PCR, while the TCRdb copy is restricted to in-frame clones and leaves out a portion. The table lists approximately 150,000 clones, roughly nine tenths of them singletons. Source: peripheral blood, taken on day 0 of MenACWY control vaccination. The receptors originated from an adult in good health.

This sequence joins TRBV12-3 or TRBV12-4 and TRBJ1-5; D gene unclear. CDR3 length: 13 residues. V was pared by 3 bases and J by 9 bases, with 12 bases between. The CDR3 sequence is CASSLEQDTPQHF. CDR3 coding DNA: TGTGCCAGCAGTTTGGAGCAAGATACGCCCCAGCATTTT.

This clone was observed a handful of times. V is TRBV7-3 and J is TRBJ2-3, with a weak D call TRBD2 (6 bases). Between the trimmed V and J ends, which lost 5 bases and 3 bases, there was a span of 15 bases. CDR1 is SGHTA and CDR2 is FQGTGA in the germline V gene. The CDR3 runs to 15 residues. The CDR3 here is CASSLDLATTDTQYF. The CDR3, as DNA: TGTGCCAGCAGCCTGGACCTAGCGACGACAGATACGCAGTATTTT.

Here the CDR3 reads CASSIEGGMNTEAFF. The CDR3 DNA follows: TGTGCCAGCAGCATCGAGGGGGGAATGAACACTGAAGCTTTCTTT. V and J are TRBV9 and TRBJ1-1, with a possible D match to TRBD1 (6 bases). Looked up from germline, CDR1 is SGDLS and CDR2 is YYNGEE. Trimming took off 4 bases at V and 0 bases at J, with 13 bases between the two ends. This CDR3 has 15 residues.

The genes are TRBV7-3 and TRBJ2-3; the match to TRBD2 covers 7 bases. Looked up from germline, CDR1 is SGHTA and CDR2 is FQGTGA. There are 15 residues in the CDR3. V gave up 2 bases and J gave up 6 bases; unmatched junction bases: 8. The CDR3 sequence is CASSLSGYGGDTQYF. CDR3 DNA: TGTGCCAGCAGCTTATCAGGGTACGGGGGGGATACGCAGTATTTT.

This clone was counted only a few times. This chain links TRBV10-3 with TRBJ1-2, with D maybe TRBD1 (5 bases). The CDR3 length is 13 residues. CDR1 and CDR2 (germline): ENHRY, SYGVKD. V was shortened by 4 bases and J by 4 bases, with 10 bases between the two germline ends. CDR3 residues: CAISGTTGYGYTF. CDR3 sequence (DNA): TGTGCCATCAGTGGGACAACCGGCTATGGCTACACCTTC.

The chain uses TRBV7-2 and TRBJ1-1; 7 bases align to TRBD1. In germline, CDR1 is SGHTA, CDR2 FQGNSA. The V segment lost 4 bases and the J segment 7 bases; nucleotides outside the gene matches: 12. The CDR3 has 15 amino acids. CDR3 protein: CASSYRQGRRDEAFF. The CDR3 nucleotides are TGTGCCAGCAGCTATCGACAGGGACGAAGGGATGAAGCTTTCTTT.